This passage covers 20 T cell receptor beta chains from one sample sequenced in a study. Each CDR3 protein gets one entry after TCRdb re-called the RT-PCR reads with MiXCR. The sample has hundreds of thousands of distinct CDR3 sequences; 14% are singletons. The specimen was memory CD4+ T cells from blood. These TCRs come from a female donor in good health, serving as a healthy control.

This clonotype was observed at least ten times. The chain carries TRBV3-1 and TRBJ2-7, with TRBD2 as a possible D gene (6 bases). CDR1 LGHDT and CDR2 YNNKEL come from the germline V gene (reference sequence). The V end lost 6 bases, the J end lost 0 bases, and 12 bases lay between the germline ends. The CDR3 sequence is 14 residues long. The CDR3 DNA follows: TGTGCCAGCAGTCGCGGGACGCCCTCCTACGAGCAGTACTTC. Its protein is CASSRGTPSYEQYF.

This clonotype was seen at least ten times. This sequence joins TRBV5-1 and TRBJ2-7; 8 positions match TRBD1. Germline CDR1 is SGHRS and CDR2 is YFSETQ. The CDR3 sequence is 14 residues long. V lost 0 bases to trimming and J lost 3 bases; unmatched junction nucleotides: 2. The CDR3 DNA reads as TGCGCCAGCAGCTTGGGACAGGGGATCTACGAGCAGTACTTC. Its translation: CASSLGQGIYEQYF. Based on the CDR3 plus reference TRBV5-1 and TRBJ2-7, the full variable domain is KAGVTQTPRYLIKTRGQQVTLSCSPISGHRSVSWYQQTPGQGLQFLFEYFSETQRNKGNFPGRFSGRQFSNSRSEMNVSTLELGDSALYLCASSLGQGIYEQYFGPGTRLTVT.

This clonotype was detected only a few times. V usage is TRBV7-8 and J usage is TRBJ1-1; perhaps TRBD1 as D (6 bases). Per germline, CDR1 SGHVS and CDR2 FQNEAQ. Trimming took off 0 bases at V and 3 bases at J, with 14 bases between the two ends. This CDR3 comprises 16 residues. The CDR3 protein is CASSLARGGSDTEAFF. As DNA, the CDR3 is TGTGCCAGCAGCTTAGCGAGGGGGGGTAGCGACACTGAAGCTTTCTTT.

This clonotype has at least ten counts. CDR3 sequence: CASSPDGGSYNQPQHF. CDR3 in DNA: TGCGCCAGCAGCCCCGACGGGGGGTCGTACAATCAGCCCCAGCATTTT. The chain links TRBV5-1 to TRBJ1-5, with D perhaps matching TRBD1 (5 bases). The CDR3 covers 16 residues. V was cut by 4 bases and J by 3 bases, with 17 bases left in between. Germline V lookup: CDR1 SGHRS, CDR2 YFSETQ.

This clonotype was counted only a few times. This chain uses TRBV6-2 or TRBV6-3 with TRBJ2-2, with 10 bases matching TRBD2. The CDR3 runs 15 residues. Losses at the gene ends were 6 bases for V and 4 bases for J; bases not matched to a gene: 5. The V gene's germline CDR1 is MNHEY and CDR2 SVGEGT. CDR3 sequence reads: CASREGLALTGELFF. The DNA for the CDR3 is TGTGCCAGCAGGGAGGGACTAGCGCTCACCGGGGAGCTGTTTTTT.

This clonotype has at least ten counts. The rearrangement joins TRBV7-9 to TRBJ2-7; D may be TRBD1 (6 bases). Trimming pared 5 bases from V and 4 bases from J, leaving 15 bases between. The CDR3 sequence is 14 residues long. Germline CDR1 reads SEHNR; CDR2 reads FQNEAQ (reference sequence). CDR3 in DNA: TGTGCCAGCAGCCCCCAGGGACAAGGGTACGAGCAGTACTTC. It encodes CASSPQGQGYEQYF.

V and J are TRBV12-3 or TRBV12-4 and TRBJ1-1, with TRBD1 as a possible D gene (6 bases). This CDR3 spans 15 amino acids. Trimming took 3 bases from V and 1 from J, leaving 12 bases between them. The CDR3 is CASSLGGAKNTEAFF. DNA of the CDR3: TGTGCCAGCAGTTTGGGGGGGGCGAAGAACACTGAAGCTTTCTTT.

This clonotype was counted many times. J is TRBJ1-2 and V is TRBV20-1, with D possibly matching TRBD1 (6 bases). Germline CDR1 DFQATT, CDR2 SNEGSKA (reference sequence). Trimming pared 0 bases from V and 4 bases from J, leaving 12 bases between. This CDR3 has 14 residues. CDR3 sequence reads: CSARETGGGYGYTF. DNA of the CDR3: TGCAGTGCTAGAGAGACAGGCGGGGGCTATGGCTACACCTTC.

The chain has TRBV9 and TRBJ2-1; 8 bases map to TRBD2. V lost 4 bases and J lost 6; bases outside the gene matches: 9. The CDR3 extends over 15 amino acids. In germline, CDR1 is SGDLS, CDR2 YYNGEE. The CDR3 is CASSPGGRACNEQFF. CDR3 DNA sequence: TGTGCCAGCAGCCCGGGGGGGAGGGCCTGCAATGAGCAGTTCTTC.

This clonotype was recorded many times. The gene calls are TRBV7-2 and TRBJ2-3, with 8 bases matching TRBD2. Germline trimming cut 0 bases from V and 1 base from J; bases unmatched to any gene: 6. The CDR3 has 17 amino acids. Germline CDR1 is SGHTA and CDR2 is FQGNSA. The CDR3 sequence is CASSLALSGSGTDTQYF. As DNA, the CDR3 is TGTGCCAGCAGCTTAGCTTTGAGCGGGAGTGGCACAGATACGCAGTATTTT.

The rearrangement joins TRBV20-1 to TRBJ1-5, with D uncertain. V lost 4 bases and J lost 4, with 20 bases in between. The CDR3 is 16 residues long. From germline, CDR1 is DFQATT and CDR2 SNEGSKA (reference sequence). CDR3 DNA sequence: TGCAGTGCTATTCCCGGGTTCGGTCAAATAAATCAGCCCCAGCATTTT. Its protein is CSAIPGFGQINQPQHF.

This clonotype was recorded only once. Without the conserved terminal phenylalanine or tryptophan, this CDR3 likely stems from a read error. The chain uses TRBV6-6 and TRBJ1-6, with D possibly being TRBD1 (5 bases). Germline-derived CDR1 and CDR2 are MNHNY and SVGAGI (reference sequence). The CDR3 covers 16 residues. V gave up 6 bases and J gave up 7 bases, with 19 bases separating them. The CDR3: CASSPGGSGKNSPLHL. The CDR3 nucleotides are TGTGCCAGCAGCCCGGGGGGGAGCGGAAAGAATTCACCCCTCCACCTT.

The chain couples TRBV5-1 to TRBJ1-2; D might be TRBD1 (5 bases). V lost 4 bases, J lost 0 bases, and 10 bases lay in between. The CDR3 length is 14 residues. Germline CDR1 reads SGHRS; CDR2 reads YFSETQ. CDR3 nucleotides: TGCGCCAGCAGCGCTGACAGCCCTAACTATGGCTACACCTTC. The encoded protein is CASSADSPNYGYTF. The full variable domain, in which reference TRBV5-1 and TRBJ1-2 provide the parts outside the CDR3, is KAGVTQTPRYLIKTRGQQVTLSCSPISGHRSVSWYQQTPGQGLQFLFEYFSETQRNKGNFPGRFSGRQFSNSRSEMNVSTLELGDSALYLCASSADSPNYGYTFGSGTRLTVV.

This clonotype was observed at least ten times. The chain combines TRBV6-6 with TRBJ2-1, with 13 positions matching TRBD2. The CDR3 spans 13 residues. In germline, CDR1 is MNHNY, CDR2 SVGAGI (reference sequence). V lost 11 bases, J lost 9 bases, and 7 bases stayed unmatched. CDR3: CAGGLAGYGEQFF. The CDR3 coding sequence is TGTGCCGGGGGACTAGCGGGATATGGTGAGCAGTTCTTC.

CDR3 DNA sequence: TGTGCCAGCAGCTTAGTCCCCGGGGCCACCTCCTATGGCTACACCTTC. Protein sequence: CASSLVPGATSYGYTF. The J gene is TRBJ1-2, the V gene TRBV11-2, with D maybe TRBD1 (5 bases). This CDR3 spans 16 amino acids. CDR1 and CDR2 (germline): SGHAT, FQNNGV. V was cut by 1 base and J by 4 bases, with 16 bases left in between.

The sample holds a few counts of this clonotype. This chain links TRBV9 with TRBJ1-5, with D unresolved. V was cut by 3 bases and J by 6 bases, with 10 bases left in between. This CDR3 spans 13 amino acids. Germline CDR1 and CDR2: SGDLS and YYNGEE. In DNA, the CDR3 is TGTGCCAGCAGCGACGGGGTGGGTCAGCCCCAGCATTTT. Amino acid sequence: CASSDGVGQPQHF. Full variable domain (outside the CDR3, taken from reference TRBV9 and TRBJ1-5): DSGVTQTPKHLITATGQRVTLRCSPRSGDLSVYWYQQSLDQGLQFLIQYYNGEERAKGNILERFSAQQFPDLHSELNLSSLELGDSALYFCASSDGVGQPQHFGDGTRLSIL.

The chain uses TRBV19 and TRBJ1-6, with 7 positions matching TRBD1. There are 15 residues in the CDR3. V lost 3 bases and J lost 9; bases outside the gene matches: 8. The germline V gene encodes CDR1 LNHDA and CDR2 SQIVND (reference sequence). The CDR3: CASSIGQVVGSPLHF. DNA of the CDR3: TGTGCCAGTAGTATCGGACAGGTCGTTGGTTCACCCCTCCACTTT. The variable domain in full, completed from reference TRBV19 and TRBJ1-6, reads DGGITQSPKYLFRKEGQNVTLSCEQNLNHDAMYWYRQDPGQGLRLIYYSQIVNDFQKGDIAEGYSVSREKKESFPLTVTSAQKNPTAFYLCASSIGQVVGSPLHFGNGTRLTVT.

This clonotype showed up just a few times. The chain couples TRBV2 to TRBJ1-5, with 9 bases aligning to TRBD1. CDR1 and CDR2 (germline): SNHLY, FYNNEI. The CDR3 loop spans 16 amino acids. The junction had 8 bases not matched to a gene; V was cut back by 6 bases and J by 2 bases. Here the CDR3 DNA reads TGTGCCAGCAGCGCCACAGGGGGCTCGGGCAATCAGCCCCAGCATTTT. Residues: CASSATGGSGNQPQHF.

The chain has TRBV28 and TRBJ1-2; 7 bases are shared with TRBD1. Germline lookup yields CDR1 MDHEN and CDR2 SYDVKM. The CDR3 loop spans 14 amino acids. J was trimmed by 4 bases and V by 2 bases; bases with no gene match: 4. The CDR3 DNA reads TGTGCCAGCAGTTTAAACAGGGGCATCTATGGCTACACCTTC. Its translation is CASSLNRGIYGYTF.

Many counts were recorded for this clonotype. The chain uses TRBV12-3 or TRBV12-4 and TRBJ1-1; D call uncertain. The ends were cut back, 6 bases at V and 0 bases at J, with 11 bases in the middle. The CDR3 length is 14 residues. The CDR3 sequence is CASSLVIMNTEAFF. In DNA form, the CDR3 reads TGTGCCAGCAGCCTAGTCATTATGAACACTGAAGCTTTCTTT.